The 21 T cell receptor beta chains below all came from one sample that was sequenced in a study of T-cell reconstitution after alpha-beta-depleted transplantation in children listed by TCRdb under 2016. The library came from PCR. Instrument on record: Illumina HiSeq 2500. To normalize quantification of the TCRbeta repertoire, the TCR libraries were built with molecular barcoding that relied on unique molecular identifiers. TCRdb handled the public reads itself, with Q25 trimming in fastp and clone calling in MiXCR, and kept productive beta chains. Identical CDR3 protein sequences are pooled into one entry, listed with their most common genes and DNA. This sample lists hundreds of thousands of distinct CDR3 sequences; around a sixth were detected once. Around 0.96% of the sample is in the top ten clones. Sequencing used PBMCs from the stem cell graft donor, obtained from the stem cell graft. The receptors originated from a human donor who donated a stem cell graft to a child with acute myeloid leukemia.

The sample holds many counts of this clonotype. The chain combines TRBV5-5 with TRBJ1-5; 8 positions agree with TRBD1. Germline loops: CDR1 SGHKS, CDR2 YYEKEE (reference sequence). V trimming: 3 bases; J trimming: 1 base; junction bases outside the gene matches: 3. This CDR3 is 15 amino acids long. The CDR3 is CASSSGQGSNQPQHF. As DNA, the CDR3 is TGTGCCAGCAGCTCCGGACAGGGAAGCAATCAGCCCCAGCATTTT. The whole variable domain, filled in from reference TRBV5-5 and TRBJ1-5, reads DAGVTQSPTHLIKTRGQQVTLRCSPISGHKSVSWYQQVLGQGPQFIFQYYEKEERGRGNFPDRFSARQFPNYSSELNVNALLLGDSALYLCASSSGQGSNQPQHFGDGTRLSIL.

Regarding this clonotype: A much larger clone sits a single nucleotide away, making a read error possible. Here the CDR3 omits its conserved ending phenylalanine or tryptophan, so a read error is the likely source. The chain combines TRBV5-4 with TRBJ2-5, with 7 positions matching TRBD1. CDR3 length: 13 amino acids. J gave up 4 bases and V 6 bases, and 6 bases lay outside the gene matches. CDR1 is SGHNT, CDR2 YYREEE, per germline (reference sequence). The CDR3 DNA is TGTGCCAGCATGCCGAAGGGGGCAGAGACCCAGTACTCC. It specifies CASMPKGAETQYS.

This clonotype was detected only a few times. The genes are TRBV20-1 and TRBJ1-1, with 10 bases lining up with TRBD1. The CDR3 totals 14 residues. Germline loops: CDR1 DFQATT, CDR2 SNEGSKA (reference sequence). The junction had 5 bases not matched to a gene; V was cut back by 2 bases and J by 5 bases. This chain's CDR3 is CSARKTGGATEAFF. The CDR3 DNA reads as TGCAGTGCTAGAAAGACAGGGGGCGCGACTGAAGCTTTCTTT.

The chain combines TRBV18 with TRBJ2-3, with 12 bases fitting TRBD1. The CDR3 loop spans 16 amino acids. V dropped 3 bases and J dropped 7; count of bases not matched to a gene: 8. Germline CDR1 KGHSH, CDR2 LQKENI. The CDR3 DNA reads TGTGCCAGCTCACCGAATTCGGGACAGGGGGCAAATACGCAGTATTTT. It specifies CASSPNSGQGANTQYF.

The chain recombines TRBV28 with TRBJ2-3; D tentatively fits TRBD1 or TRBD2 (6 bases each). Deletions cut 5 bases from V and 8 bases from J, with 11 bases between. CDR1 and CDR2 (germline): MDHEN, SYDVKM. The CDR3 contains 12 residues. The DNA for the CDR3 is TGTGCCAGCAGTAGAGGGGGGCCTACGCAGTATTTT. Translating gives CASSRGGPTQYF.

This clonotype was counted many times. The chain is built from TRBV20-1 and TRBJ2-5, with D possibly matching TRBD1 (5 bases). Germline CDR1 DFQATT, CDR2 SNEGSKA (reference sequence). Trimming removed 1 base from V and 1 base from J, with 13 bases in between. The CDR3 consists of 15 residues. The DNA for the CDR3 is TGCAGTGCTAGAGTGGTAGGGGTCAGCCAAGAGACCCAGTACTTC. Protein product: CSARVVGVSQETQYF.

This clonotype has just a few counts. The V call is TRBV7-2, the J call TRBJ2-5, with TRBD2 matching over 9 bases. From germline, CDR1 is SGHTA and CDR2 FQGNSA. Germline trimming cut 2 bases from V and 5 bases from J; bases unmatched to any gene: 6. The CDR3 totals 15 residues. The CDR3 DNA reads as TGTGCCAGCAGCTTACAGCGGGGGGAGAGGGAGACCCAGTACTTC. Residues: CASSLQRGERETQYF. The full variable domain, with the rest looked up from reference TRBV7-2 and TRBJ2-5, is GAGVSQSPSNKVTEKGKDVELRCDPISGHTALYWYRQSLGQGLEFLIYFQGNSAPDKSGLPSDRFSAERTGGSVSTLTIQRTQQEDSAVYLCASSLQRGERETQYFGPGTRLLVL.

J is TRBJ2-1 and V is TRBV11-3; 10 positions match TRBD1. This CDR3 is built from 17 residues. CDR1 and CDR2 from the germline V gene are SGHNT and YENEEA. V dropped 4 bases and J dropped 6; count of bases not matched to a gene: 12. CDR3 loop: CASSWDPTRTGGNEQFF. In DNA form, the CDR3 reads TGTGCCAGCAGCTGGGATCCCACCAGGACAGGGGGCAATGAGCAGTTCTTC.

This clonotype was counted many times. The V and J genes are TRBV6-2 or TRBV6-3 and TRBJ1-1; unclear D gene. Between the trimmed V and J ends, which lost 3 bases and 1 base, there was a span of 6 bases. Looked up from germline, CDR1 is MNHEY and CDR2 is SVGEGT. The CDR3 is 13 residues long. The CDR3: CASSYHPNTEAFF. In DNA form, the CDR3 reads TGTGCCAGCAGTTATCATCCGAACACTGAAGCTTTCTTT.

Of note for this clonotype: A single base separates this from a much larger clone, so it may be a read error. The chain uses TRBV24-1 and TRBJ1-1; the D is unclear. V lost 6 bases to trimming and J lost 1 base, with 11 bases between them. The CDR3 spans 14 residues. Per germline, CDR1 KGHDR and CDR2 SFDVKD. The CDR3 DNA reads as TGTGCCACCAGTTACGAGGGCGAGAACACTGAAGCTTTCTTT. It translates to CATSYEGENTEAFF.

This clonotype was detected a few times. The rearrangement joins TRBV7-9 to TRBJ2-7; 7 bases are a match to TRBD1. Trimming took 5 bases from V and 5 from J; bases not matched to a gene: 12. CDR1 is SEHNR, CDR2 FQNEAQ, per germline (reference sequence). CDR3 length equals 15 residues. CDR3 in DNA: TGTGCCAGCAGCCCCGTTGCCACAGGGGACAACGAGCAGTACTTC. Translation: CASSPVATGDNEQYF.

This clonotype has just a few counts. The chain recombines TRBV15 with TRBJ2-1, with 7 bases lining up with TRBD2. The V gene's germline CDR1 is LNHNV and CDR2 YYDKDF (reference sequence). This CDR3 contains 15 residues. Trimming at V came to 3 bases and at J to 1 base, leaving 3 bases not matched to a gene. CDR3 amino acids: CATSSGLESYNEQFF. CDR3 nucleotide sequence: TGTGCCACCAGCAGCGGACTAGAATCCTACAATGAGCAGTTCTTC.

At least ten counts were recorded for this clonotype. This rearrangement joins TRBV12-3 or TRBV12-4 to TRBJ2-3; either TRBD1 or TRBD2 may fit D (5 bases each). This CDR3 is 14 amino acids long. V lost 6 bases and J 1 base, leaving 11 bases between the germline ends. CDR3 sequence reads: CASSSLGGTDTQYF. DNA of the CDR3: TGTGCCAGCAGCTCTCTGGGGGGCACAGATACGCAGTATTTT.

This clonotype has at least ten counts. The chain is built from TRBV7-2 and TRBJ2-1; D possibly corresponds to TRBD2 (7 bases). V lost 4 bases and J lost 6, with 19 bases in between. The CDR3 consists of 16 residues. Looked up from germline, CDR1 is SGHTA and CDR2 is FQGNSA. CDR3: CASSSRGGANFNEQFF. The CDR3 nucleotides are TGTGCCAGCAGCTCTAGGGGGGGGGCCAATTTCAATGAGCAGTTCTTC.

This clonotype was picked up many times. Compared with germline, one end of the junction differs, possibly owing to a read error. The chain uses TRBV6-6 and TRBJ2-2, with D possibly TRBD2 on 5 matching bases. Germline V gene data show CDR1 as MNHNY and CDR2 as SVGAGI (reference sequence). This CDR3 is built from 12 residues. For the CDR3, the DNA is TGTGCCAGCACTTACGGAGGCGGGGAGCTGTTTTTT. This translates into CASTYGGGELFF.

This clonotype was recorded at least ten times. V gene TRBV20-1 combines with J gene TRBJ1-6; D uncertain. The length of the CDR3 is 14 residues. The V and J ends lost 3 bases and 7 bases respectively, with 13 bases between them. The germline CDR1 and CDR2 sequences are DFQATT and SNEGSKA (reference sequence). The CDR3 sequence is CSARISQGNSPLHF. The CDR3 nucleotides read TGCAGTGCTAGGATCAGTCAAGGGAATTCACCCCTCCACTTT.

Ten or more counts support this clonotype. The CDR3 nucleotides read TGCAGTGCTAGAGATCAAGAGCGGGGGCCCACAGATACGCAGTATTTT. Protein product: CSARDQERGPTDTQYF. The J gene is TRBJ2-3, the V gene TRBV20-1; 8 positions agree with TRBD2. The CDR3 spans 16 residues. J was trimmed by 2 bases and V by 0 bases; bases with no gene match: 7. Looked up from germline, CDR1 is DFQATT and CDR2 is SNEGSKA (reference sequence).

This rearrangement joins TRBV10-2 to TRBJ2-1; tentative D call: TRBD1 (5 bases). V was pared by 4 bases and J by 4 bases, with 8 bases between. Germline values: CDR1 WSHSY, CDR2 SAAADI. This CDR3 region has 13 residues. This chain's CDR3 is CASSAHRYNEQFF. As DNA, the CDR3 is TGCGCCAGCAGTGCTCACAGGTACAATGAGCAGTTCTTC.

This clonotype was recorded many times. V and J are TRBV12-3 or TRBV12-4 and TRBJ2-1; D remains ambiguous. The CDR3 is made up of 16 amino acids. V was cut by 3 bases and J by 7 bases, with 19 bases left in between. The CDR3 protein is CASSFPGPQQRNEQFF. The CDR3 DNA is TGTGCCAGCAGTTTTCCCGGACCACAGCAAAGGAATGAGCAGTTCTTC.

This clonotype was seen a handful of times. J is TRBJ2-1 and V is TRBV5-1; D is uncertain. Germline CDR1 reads SGHRS; CDR2 reads YFSETQ. Trimming took off 3 bases at V and 2 bases at J, with 15 bases between the two ends. This CDR3 is built from 16 residues. The CDR3 DNA reads as TGCGCCAGCAGCTCCCGACTCACCTCGCCCTACAATGAGCAGTTCTTC. As protein: CASSSRLTSPYNEQFF.

The chain employs TRBV5-1 and TRBJ1-1; D gene ambiguous. V was pared by 0 bases and J by 3 bases, with 6 bases between. The length of the CDR3 is 13 residues. Germline V gene lookup returns CDR1 SGHRS and CDR2 YFSETQ. The chain's CDR3 is CASSLALDTEAFF. The CDR3 DNA reads as TGCGCCAGCAGCTTGGCTTTGGACACTGAAGCTTTCTTT.